The clone carrying this T cell receptor beta chain was seen a handful of times. Its target is not known. TCRdb itself ran the 5' RACE reads through MiXCR, one entry per CDR3 protein. The sample has about 270,000 distinct CDR3 sequences; 15% to 20% are singletons. The V gene end was trimmed by 8 bases and the J gene end by 0 bases; junction bases not matched to a gene: 8. Germline V CDR1 and CDR2: ENHRY, SYGVKD. The CDR3 has 17 amino acids. The data belong to a study of T-cell memory formation after mild COVID-19. Study conclusions and caveats: Some SARS-CoV-2-responding clones were already detected in memory before infection.

The sample consisted of PBMCs or a T cell subset sorted from them (not recorded which). The TCR comes from a man younger than 35 who had mild COVID-19 (a few samples of this study predate the infection). Cell type and time point are not known. This chain uses TRBV10-3 with TRBJ2-6, with 9 bases fitting TRBD2. CDR3 amino acids: CAISYSGGISGANVLTF. The CDR3, as DNA: TGTGCCATCTCGTATAGCGGGGGAATCTCTGGGGCCAACGTCCTGACTTTC.